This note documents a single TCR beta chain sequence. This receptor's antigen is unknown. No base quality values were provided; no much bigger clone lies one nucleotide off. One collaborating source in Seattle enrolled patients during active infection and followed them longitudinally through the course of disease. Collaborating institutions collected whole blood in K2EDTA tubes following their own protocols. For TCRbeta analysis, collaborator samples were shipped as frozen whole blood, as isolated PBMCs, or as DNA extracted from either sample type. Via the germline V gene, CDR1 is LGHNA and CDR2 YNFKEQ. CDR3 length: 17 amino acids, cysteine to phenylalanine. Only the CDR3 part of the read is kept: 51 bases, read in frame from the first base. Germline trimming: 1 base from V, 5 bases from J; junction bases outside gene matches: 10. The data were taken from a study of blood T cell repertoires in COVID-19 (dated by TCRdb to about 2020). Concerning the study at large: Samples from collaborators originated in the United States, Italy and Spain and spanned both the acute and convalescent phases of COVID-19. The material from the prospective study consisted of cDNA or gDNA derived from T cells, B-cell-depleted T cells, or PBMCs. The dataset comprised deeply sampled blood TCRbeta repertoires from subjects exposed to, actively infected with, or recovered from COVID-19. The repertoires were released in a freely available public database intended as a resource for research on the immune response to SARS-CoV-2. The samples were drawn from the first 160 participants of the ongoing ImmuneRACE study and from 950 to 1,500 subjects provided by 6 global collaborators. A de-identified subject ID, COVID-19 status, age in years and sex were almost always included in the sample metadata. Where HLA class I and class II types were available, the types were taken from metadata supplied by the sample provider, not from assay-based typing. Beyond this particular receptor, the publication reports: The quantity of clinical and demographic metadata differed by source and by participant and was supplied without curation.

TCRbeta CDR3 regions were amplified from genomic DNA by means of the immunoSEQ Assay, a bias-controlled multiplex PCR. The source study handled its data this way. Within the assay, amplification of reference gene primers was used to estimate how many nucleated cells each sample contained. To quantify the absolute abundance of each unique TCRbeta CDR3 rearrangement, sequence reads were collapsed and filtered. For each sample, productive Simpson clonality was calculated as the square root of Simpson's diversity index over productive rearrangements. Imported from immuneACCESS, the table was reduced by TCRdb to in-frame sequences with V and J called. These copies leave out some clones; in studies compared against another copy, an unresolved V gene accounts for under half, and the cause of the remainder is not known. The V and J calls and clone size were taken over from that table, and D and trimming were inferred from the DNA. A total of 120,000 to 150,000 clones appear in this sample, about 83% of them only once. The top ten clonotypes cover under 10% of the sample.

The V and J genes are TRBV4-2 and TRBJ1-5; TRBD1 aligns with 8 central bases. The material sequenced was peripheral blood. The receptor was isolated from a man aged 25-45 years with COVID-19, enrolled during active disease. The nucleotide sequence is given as TGTGCCAGCAGCCAAGCCTCGGCAGGGGGCGACGATCAGCCCCAGCATTTT. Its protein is CASSQASAGGDDQPQHF.